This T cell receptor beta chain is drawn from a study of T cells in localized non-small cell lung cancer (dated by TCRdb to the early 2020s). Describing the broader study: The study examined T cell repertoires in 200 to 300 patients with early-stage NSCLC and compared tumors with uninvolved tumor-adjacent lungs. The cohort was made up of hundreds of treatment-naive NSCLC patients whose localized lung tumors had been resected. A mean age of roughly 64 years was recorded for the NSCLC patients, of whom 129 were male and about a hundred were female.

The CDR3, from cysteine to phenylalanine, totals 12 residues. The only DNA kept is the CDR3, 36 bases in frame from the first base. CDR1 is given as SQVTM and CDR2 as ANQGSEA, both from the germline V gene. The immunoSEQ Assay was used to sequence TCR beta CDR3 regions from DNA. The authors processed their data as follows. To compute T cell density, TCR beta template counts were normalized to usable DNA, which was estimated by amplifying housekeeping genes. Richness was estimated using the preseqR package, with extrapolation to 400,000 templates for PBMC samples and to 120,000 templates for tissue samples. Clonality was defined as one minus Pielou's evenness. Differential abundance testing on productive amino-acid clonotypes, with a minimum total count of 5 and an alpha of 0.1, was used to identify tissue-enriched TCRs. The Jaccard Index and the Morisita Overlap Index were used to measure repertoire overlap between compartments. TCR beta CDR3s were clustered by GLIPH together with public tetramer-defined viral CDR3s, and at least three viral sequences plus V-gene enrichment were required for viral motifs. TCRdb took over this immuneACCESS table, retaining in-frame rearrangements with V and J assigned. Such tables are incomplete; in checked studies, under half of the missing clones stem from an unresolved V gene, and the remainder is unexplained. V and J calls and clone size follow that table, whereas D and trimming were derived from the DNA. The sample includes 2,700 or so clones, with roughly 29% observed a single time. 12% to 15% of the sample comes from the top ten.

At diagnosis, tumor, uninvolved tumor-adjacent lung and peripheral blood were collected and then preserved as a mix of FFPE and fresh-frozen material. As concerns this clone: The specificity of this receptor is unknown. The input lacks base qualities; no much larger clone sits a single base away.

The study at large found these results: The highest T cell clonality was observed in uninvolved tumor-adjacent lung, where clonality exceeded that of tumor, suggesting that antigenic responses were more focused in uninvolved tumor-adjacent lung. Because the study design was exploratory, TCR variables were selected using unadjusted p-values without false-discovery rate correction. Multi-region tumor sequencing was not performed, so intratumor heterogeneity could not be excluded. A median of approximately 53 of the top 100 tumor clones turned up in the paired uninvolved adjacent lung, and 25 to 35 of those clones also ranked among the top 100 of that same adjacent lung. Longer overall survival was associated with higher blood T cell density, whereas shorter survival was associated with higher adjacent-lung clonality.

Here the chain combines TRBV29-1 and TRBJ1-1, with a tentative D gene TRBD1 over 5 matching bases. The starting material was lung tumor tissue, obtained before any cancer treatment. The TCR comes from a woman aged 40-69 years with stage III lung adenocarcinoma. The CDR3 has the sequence CSEDRLDTEAFF. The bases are TGCTCCGAAGACAGATTGGACACTGAAGCTTTCTTT.